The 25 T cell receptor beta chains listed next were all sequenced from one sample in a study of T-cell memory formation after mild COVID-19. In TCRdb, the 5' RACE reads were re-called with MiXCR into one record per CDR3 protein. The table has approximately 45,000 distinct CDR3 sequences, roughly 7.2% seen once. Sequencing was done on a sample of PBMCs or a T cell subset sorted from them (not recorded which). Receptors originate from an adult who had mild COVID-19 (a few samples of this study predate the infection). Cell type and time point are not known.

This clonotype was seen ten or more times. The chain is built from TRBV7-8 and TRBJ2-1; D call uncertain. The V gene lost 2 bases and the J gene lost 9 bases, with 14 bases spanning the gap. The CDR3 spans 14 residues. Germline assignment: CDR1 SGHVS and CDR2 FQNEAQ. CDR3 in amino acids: CASSLRSGSSEQFF. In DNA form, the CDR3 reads TGTGCCAGCAGCTTAAGATCTGGTTCTAGTGAGCAGTTCTTC. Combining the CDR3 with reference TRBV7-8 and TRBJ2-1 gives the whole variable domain GAGVSQSPRYKVAKRGQDVALRCDPISGHVSLFWYQQALGQGPEFLTYFQNEAQLDKSGLPSDRFFAERPEGSVSTLKIQRTQQEDSAVYLCASSLRSGSSEQFFGPGTRLTVL.

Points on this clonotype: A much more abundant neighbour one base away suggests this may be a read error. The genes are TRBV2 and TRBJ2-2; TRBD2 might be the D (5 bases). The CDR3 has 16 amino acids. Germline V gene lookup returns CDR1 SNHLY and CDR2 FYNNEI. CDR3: CASSPVRLANTGELLF. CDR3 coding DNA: TGTGCCAGCAGCCCTGTCCGGCTGGCGAACACCGGGGAGCTGCTTTTT.

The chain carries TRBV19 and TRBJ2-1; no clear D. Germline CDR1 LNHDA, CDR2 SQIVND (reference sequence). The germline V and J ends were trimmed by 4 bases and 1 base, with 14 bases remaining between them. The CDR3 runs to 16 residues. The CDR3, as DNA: TGTGCCAGTAGTAGGCTGGGCGGAAGTTCCTACAATGAGCAGTTCTTC. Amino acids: CASSRLGGSSYNEQFF.

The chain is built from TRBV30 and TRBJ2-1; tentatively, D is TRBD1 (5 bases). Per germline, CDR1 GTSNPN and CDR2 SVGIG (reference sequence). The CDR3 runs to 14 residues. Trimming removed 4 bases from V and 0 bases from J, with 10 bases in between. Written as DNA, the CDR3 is TGTGCCTGGACGAGACAGTTCTCCTACAATGAGCAGTTCTTC. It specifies CAWTRQFSYNEQFF.

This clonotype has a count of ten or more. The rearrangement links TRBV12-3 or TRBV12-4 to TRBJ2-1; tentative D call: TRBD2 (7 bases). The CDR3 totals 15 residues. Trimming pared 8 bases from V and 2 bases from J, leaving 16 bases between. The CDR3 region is CASYLGGGPYNEQFF. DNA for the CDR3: TGTGCCAGCTATTTGGGGGGGGGGCCCTACAATGAGCAGTTCTTC.

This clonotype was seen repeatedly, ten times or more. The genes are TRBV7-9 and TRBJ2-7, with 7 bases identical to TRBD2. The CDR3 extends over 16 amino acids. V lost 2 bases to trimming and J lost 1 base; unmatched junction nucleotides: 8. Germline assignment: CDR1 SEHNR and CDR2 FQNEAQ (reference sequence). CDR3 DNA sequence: TGTGCCAGCAGCTTACCCGGGACTATGTTTTCCTACGAGCAGTACTTC. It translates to CASSLPGTMFSYEQYF.

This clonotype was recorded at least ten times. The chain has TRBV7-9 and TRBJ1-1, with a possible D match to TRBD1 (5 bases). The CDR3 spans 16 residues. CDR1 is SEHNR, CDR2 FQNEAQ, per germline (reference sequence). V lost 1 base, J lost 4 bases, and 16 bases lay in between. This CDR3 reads CASSLDPAAGGTEAFF. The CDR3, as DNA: TGTGCCAGCAGCTTAGACCCCGCTGCTGGGGGCACTGAAGCTTTCTTT.

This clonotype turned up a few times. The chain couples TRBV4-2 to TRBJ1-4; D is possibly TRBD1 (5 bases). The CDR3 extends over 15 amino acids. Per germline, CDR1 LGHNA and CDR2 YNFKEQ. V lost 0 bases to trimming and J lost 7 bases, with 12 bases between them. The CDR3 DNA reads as TGTGCCAGCAGCCAAGATAGGCAGGGCGGTGAAAAACTGTTTTTT. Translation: CASSQDRQGGEKLFF.

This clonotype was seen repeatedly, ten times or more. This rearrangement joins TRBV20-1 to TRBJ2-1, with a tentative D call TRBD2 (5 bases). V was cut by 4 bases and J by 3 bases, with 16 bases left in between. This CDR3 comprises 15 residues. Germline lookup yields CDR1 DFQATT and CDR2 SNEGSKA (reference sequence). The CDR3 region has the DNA TGCAGTGCTACCCCACCCCTCGGGGTCTACAATGAGCAGTTCTTC. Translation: CSATPPLGVYNEQFF.

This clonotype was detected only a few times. Written as DNA, the CDR3 is TGTGCTGTGGGACCGGGGCCCTACGAGCAGTACTTC. It encodes CAVGPGPYEQYF. V is TRBV19 and J is TRBJ2-7; D is tentatively TRBD1 or TRBD2 (5 bases each). Germline lookup yields CDR1 LNHDA and CDR2 SQIVND (reference sequence). The CDR3 has 12 residues.

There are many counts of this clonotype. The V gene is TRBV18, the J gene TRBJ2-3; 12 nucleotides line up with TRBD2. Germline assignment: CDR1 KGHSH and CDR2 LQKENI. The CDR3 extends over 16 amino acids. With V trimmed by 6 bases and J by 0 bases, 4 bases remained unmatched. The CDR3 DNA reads TGTGCCAGCTCTCAGACTAGCGGGAGTAGCACAGATACGCAGTATTTT. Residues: CASSQTSGSSTDTQYF.

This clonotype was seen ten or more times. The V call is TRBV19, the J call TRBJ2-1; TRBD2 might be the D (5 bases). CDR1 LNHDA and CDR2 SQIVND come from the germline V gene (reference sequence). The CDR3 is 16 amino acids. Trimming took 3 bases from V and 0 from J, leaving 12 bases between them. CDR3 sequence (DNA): TGTGCCAGTAGTATTAGACTACAAAGCTCCTACAATGAGCAGTTCTTC. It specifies CASSIRLQSSYNEQFF.

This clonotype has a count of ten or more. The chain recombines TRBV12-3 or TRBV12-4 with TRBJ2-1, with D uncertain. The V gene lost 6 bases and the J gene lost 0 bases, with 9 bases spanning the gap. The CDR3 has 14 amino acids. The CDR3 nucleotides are TGTGCCAGCAGCATGACTTCCTCCTACAATGAGCAGTTCTTC. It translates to CASSMTSSYNEQFF.

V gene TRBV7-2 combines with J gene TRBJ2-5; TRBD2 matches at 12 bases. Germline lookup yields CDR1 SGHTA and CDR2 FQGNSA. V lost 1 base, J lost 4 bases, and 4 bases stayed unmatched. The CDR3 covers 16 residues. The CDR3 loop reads CASSLGLAGGRETQYF. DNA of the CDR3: TGTGCCAGCAGCTTAGGGCTAGCGGGAGGGCGAGAGACCCAGTACTTC.

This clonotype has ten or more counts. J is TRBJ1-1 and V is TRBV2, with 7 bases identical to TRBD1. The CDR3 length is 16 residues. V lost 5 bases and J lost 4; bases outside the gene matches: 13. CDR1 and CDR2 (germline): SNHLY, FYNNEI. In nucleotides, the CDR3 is TGTGCCAGCAGTAAGGGGGCAAGTGGCAGGGGCACTGAAGCTTTCTTT. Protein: CASSKGASGRGTEAFF.

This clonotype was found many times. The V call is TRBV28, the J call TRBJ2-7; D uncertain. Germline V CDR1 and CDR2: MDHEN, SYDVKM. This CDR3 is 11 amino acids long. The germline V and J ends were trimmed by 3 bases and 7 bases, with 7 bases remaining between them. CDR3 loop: CASSLRWEQYF. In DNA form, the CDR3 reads TGTGCCAGCAGTTTGAGGTGGGAGCAGTACTTC.

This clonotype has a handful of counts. The CDR3, as DNA: TGTGCCAGCAGTACCCCGGACAGGGGATTCACTGAAGCTTTCTTT. Residues: CASSTPDRGFTEAFF. The chain employs TRBV6-2 or TRBV6-3 and TRBJ1-1; 9 nucleotides line up with TRBD1. The CDR3 is 15 residues long. V trimming: 5 bases; J trimming: 4 bases; junction bases outside the gene matches: 8. Germline V lookup: CDR1 MNHEY, CDR2 SVGEGT.

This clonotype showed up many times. The DNA of the CDR3 is TGCGCCAGCCGCAATCCCGGCCGGGACACCGGGGAGCTGTTTTTT. This codes for CASRNPGRDTGELFF. The chain uses TRBV5-1 and TRBJ2-2; D is unclear. Germline V gene lookup returns CDR1 SGHRS and CDR2 YFSETQ. This CDR3 spans 15 amino acids. Trimming removed 7 bases from V and 3 bases from J, with 16 bases in between.

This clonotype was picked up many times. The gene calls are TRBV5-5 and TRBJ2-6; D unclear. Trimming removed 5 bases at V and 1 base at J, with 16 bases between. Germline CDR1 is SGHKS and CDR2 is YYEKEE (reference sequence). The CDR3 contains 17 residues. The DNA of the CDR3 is TGTGCCAGCAGTCTCAATCTGGACGCTTCTGGGGCCAACGTCCTGACTTTC. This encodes CASSLNLDASGANVLTF. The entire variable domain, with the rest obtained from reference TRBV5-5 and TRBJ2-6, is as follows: DAGVTQSPTHLIKTRGQQVTLRCSPISGHKSVSWYQQVLGQGPQFIFQYYEKEERGRGNFPDRFSARQFPNYSSELNVNALLLGDSALYLCASSLNLDASGANVLTFGAGSRLTVL.

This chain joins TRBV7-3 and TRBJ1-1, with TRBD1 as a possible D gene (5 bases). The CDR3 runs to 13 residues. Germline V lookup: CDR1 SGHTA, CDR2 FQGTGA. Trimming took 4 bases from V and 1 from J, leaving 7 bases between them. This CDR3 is CASSYDRNTEAFF. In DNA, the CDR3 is TGTGCCAGCAGCTACGACAGGAACACTGAAGCTTTCTTT.

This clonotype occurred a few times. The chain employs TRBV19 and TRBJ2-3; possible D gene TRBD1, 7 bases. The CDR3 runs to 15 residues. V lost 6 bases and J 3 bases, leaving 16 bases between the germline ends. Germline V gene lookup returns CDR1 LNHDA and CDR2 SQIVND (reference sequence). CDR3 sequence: CASRNRGGRTDTQYF. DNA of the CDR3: TGTGCCAGTAGGAACAGGGGAGGTAGGACAGATACGCAGTATTTT.

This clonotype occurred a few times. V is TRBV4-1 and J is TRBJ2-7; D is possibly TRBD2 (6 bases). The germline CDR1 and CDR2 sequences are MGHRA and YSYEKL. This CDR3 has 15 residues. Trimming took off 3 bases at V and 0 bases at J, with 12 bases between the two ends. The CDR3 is CASSQYLANSYEQYF. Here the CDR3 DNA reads TGCGCCAGCAGCCAGTATCTAGCGAACTCCTACGAGCAGTACTTC.

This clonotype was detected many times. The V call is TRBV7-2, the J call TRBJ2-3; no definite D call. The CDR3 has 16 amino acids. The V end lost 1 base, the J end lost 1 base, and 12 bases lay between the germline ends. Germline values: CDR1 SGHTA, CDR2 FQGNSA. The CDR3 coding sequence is TGTGCCAGCAGCTTAGGTCTGCTCCGTGGCACAGATACGCAGTATTTT. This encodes CASSLGLLRGTDTQYF. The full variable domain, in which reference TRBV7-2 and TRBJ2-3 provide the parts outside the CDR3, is GAGVSQSPSNKVTEKGKDVELRCDPISGHTALYWYRQSLGQGLEFLIYFQGNSAPDKSGLPSDRFSAERTGGSVSTLTIQRTQQEDSAVYLCASSLGLLRGTDTQYFGPGTRLTVL.

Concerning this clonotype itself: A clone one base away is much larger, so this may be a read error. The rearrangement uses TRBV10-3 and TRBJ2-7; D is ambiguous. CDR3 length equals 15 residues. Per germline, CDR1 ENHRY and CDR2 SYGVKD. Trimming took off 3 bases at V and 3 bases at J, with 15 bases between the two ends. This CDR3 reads CAISEVNSASYEQYF. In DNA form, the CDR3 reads TGTGCCATCAGTGAAGTAAACAGTGCGAGCTACGAGCAGTACTTC.

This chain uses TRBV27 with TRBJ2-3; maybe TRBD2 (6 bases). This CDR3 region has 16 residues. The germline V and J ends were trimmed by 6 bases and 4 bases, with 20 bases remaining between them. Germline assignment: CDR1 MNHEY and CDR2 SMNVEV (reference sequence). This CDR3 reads CASRLEAGRRADTQYF. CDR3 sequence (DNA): TGTGCCAGCAGGCTGGAGGCGGGAAGAAGGGCAGATACGCAGTATTTT.